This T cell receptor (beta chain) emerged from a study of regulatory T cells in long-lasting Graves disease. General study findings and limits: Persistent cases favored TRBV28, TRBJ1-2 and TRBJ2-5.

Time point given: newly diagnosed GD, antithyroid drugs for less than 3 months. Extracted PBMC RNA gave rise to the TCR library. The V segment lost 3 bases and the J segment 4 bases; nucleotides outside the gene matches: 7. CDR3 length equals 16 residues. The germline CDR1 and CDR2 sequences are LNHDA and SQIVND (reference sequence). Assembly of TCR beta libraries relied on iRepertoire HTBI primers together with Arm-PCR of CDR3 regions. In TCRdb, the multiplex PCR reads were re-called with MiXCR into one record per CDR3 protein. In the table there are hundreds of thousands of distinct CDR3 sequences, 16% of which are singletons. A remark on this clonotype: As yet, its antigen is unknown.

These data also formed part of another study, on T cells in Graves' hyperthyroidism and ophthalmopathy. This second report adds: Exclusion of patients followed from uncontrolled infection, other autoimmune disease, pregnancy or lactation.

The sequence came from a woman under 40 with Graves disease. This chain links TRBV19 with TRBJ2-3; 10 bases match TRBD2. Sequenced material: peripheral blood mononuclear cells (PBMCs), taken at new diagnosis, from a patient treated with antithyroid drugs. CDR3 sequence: CASSIQLAGVADTQYF. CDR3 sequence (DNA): TGTGCCAGTAGTATTCAGCTAGCGGGAGTGGCAGATACGCAGTATTTT. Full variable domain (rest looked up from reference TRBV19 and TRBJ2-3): DGGITQSPKYLFRKEGQNVTLSCEQNLNHDAMYWYRQDPGQGLRLIYYSQIVNDFQKGDIAEGYSVSREKKESFPLTVTSAQKNPTAFYLCASSIQLAGVADTQYFGPGTRLTVL.